A single sample is the source of the 17 T cell receptor beta chains below, sequenced in a study of blood T cells in healthy people across ages. A second PCR, run for roughly 7 to 12 cycles, used a sample-barcoded 5' primer plus a J-beta primer mix. Using its own MiXCR run on the 5' RACE reads, TCRdb lists one record per CDR3 protein. The data show about 1.8 million distinct CDR3 sequences, with about 50% seen just once and less than 2.5% held by the top ten. Sequences were obtained from blood. The source of these receptors is a woman in her forties in good health.

This clonotype appeared a few times. The V gene is TRBV20-1, the J gene TRBJ1-2, with D possibly matching TRBD1 (6 bases). Germline CDR1 is DFQATT and CDR2 is SNEGSKA (reference sequence). Trimming stripped 1 base from V and 5 bases from J, with 17 bases between. The CDR3 has 15 amino acids. DNA of the CDR3: TGCAGTGCTAGAGGTCGGCAGGGGTCTACGTATGGCTACACCTTC. Amino acid sequence: CSARGRQGSTYGYTF.

CDR3 nucleotides: TGTGCCAGCAGCTTACGGACCGGGGGGTCAGGCGCGCCCCAGCATTTT. Encoded protein: CASSLRTGGSGAPQHF. V usage is TRBV5-6 and J usage is TRBJ1-5; possible D gene TRBD1, 5 bases. The CDR3 runs 16 residues. V lost 2 bases and J lost 9, with 21 bases in between. CDR1 and CDR2 (germline): SGHDT, YYEEEE.

This clonotype occurred many times. The V call is TRBV7-2, the J call TRBJ2-3; tentatively, D is TRBD1 or TRBD2 (6 bases each). The CDR3 consists of 14 residues. Trimming removed 6 bases from V and 1 base from J, with 11 bases in between. Germline loops: CDR1 SGHTA, CDR2 FQGNSA. The CDR3 sequence: CASSFGGRTDTQYF. CDR3 DNA: TGTGCCAGCAGTTTCGGGGGCCGCACAGATACGCAGTATTTT.

The V gene is TRBV6-2 or TRBV6-3, the J gene TRBJ1-2, with 12 bases matching TRBD1. V was pared by 0 bases and J by 7 bases, with 3 bases of the junction left unmatched. Germline V gene lookup returns CDR1 MNHEY and CDR2 SVGEGT. The CDR3 covers 15 residues. As DNA, the CDR3 is TGTGCCAGCAGTTACTCGGGGACAGGGGGCCGTGGCTACACCTTC. Translation gives CASSYSGTGGRGYTF.

For the CDR3, the DNA is TGCGCCAGCAGCCAAGTTCTAGCGGGGGGGATACTACAAGAGACCCAGTACTTC. It codes for CASSQVLAGGILQETQYF. The chain uses TRBV4-1 and TRBJ2-5; 12 bases agree with TRBD2. V was clipped by 1 base and J by 2 bases; unmatched bases: 8. This CDR3 is 18 amino acids long. The germline V gene has CDR1 MGHRA and CDR2 YSYEKL.

This clonotype was seen only a few times. The J gene is TRBJ2-1, the V gene TRBV20-1; 9 bases agree with TRBD1. The length of the CDR3 is 17 residues. Germline V lookup: CDR1 DFQATT, CDR2 SNEGSKA (reference sequence). V shed 4 bases, J shed 3 bases, and the junction held 13 bases outside the gene matches. The CDR3 region is CSATAREGQGIYNEQFF. DNA for the CDR3: TGCAGTGCTACCGCACGGGAAGGACAGGGGATCTACAATGAGCAGTTCTTC.

The DNA of the CDR3 is TGCGCCAGCAGCCAAGATAGCGGGGTTGGGACCGGGGAGCTGTTTTTT. Its translation is CASSQDSGVGTGELFF. The chain combines TRBV4-3 with TRBJ2-2; TRBD2 matches at 8 bases. V was clipped by 0 bases and J by 5 bases; unmatched bases: 5. Germline CDR1 LGHNA, CDR2 YSLEER. The CDR3 sequence is 16 residues long.

The CDR3 DNA reads TGTGCCAGCAGTCCGACAAGGGGTGAGGGCACAGATACGCAGTATTTT. It translates to CASSPTRGEGTDTQYF. The genes are TRBV12-3 or TRBV12-4 and TRBJ2-3; D is perhaps TRBD1 (5 bases). Trimming left V 5 bases short and J 1 base short, with 16 bases between. The CDR3 covers 16 residues.

The chain recombines TRBV7-2 with TRBJ2-7; no firm D call. This CDR3 region has 13 residues. Trimming pared 0 bases from V and 4 bases from J, leaving 7 bases between. The germline V gene has CDR1 SGHTA and CDR2 FQGNSA. The CDR3 spells CTSSLAGLYEQYF. The CDR3 nucleotides are TGTACCAGCAGCTTAGCAGGGCTATACGAGCAGTACTTC.

This clonotype was counted a few times. V is TRBV7-2 and J is TRBJ2-3; TRBD2 matches at 8 bases. The CDR3 consists of 15 residues. The V gene end was trimmed by 6 bases and the J gene end by 7 bases; junction bases not matched to a gene: 12. Germline V gene sequence: CDR1 SGHTA, CDR2 FQGNSA. CDR3 in amino acids: CASSTQAGVGNTQYF. Written as DNA, the CDR3 is TGTGCCAGCAGTACTCAAGCGGGGGTGGGGAATACGCAGTATTTT.

The chain couples TRBV6-5 to TRBJ2-1; 12 nucleotides agree with TRBD2. CDR3 size: 18 residues. Germline assignment: CDR1 MNHEY and CDR2 SVGAGI. V dropped 2 bases and J dropped 8; count of bases not matched to a gene: 13. The DNA of the CDR3 is TGTGCCAGCAGTTACGGGCTGGCTAGCGGGGGGGCCATGGATGAGCAGTTCTTC. Translating gives CASSYGLASGGAMDEQFF.

The chain employs TRBV6-6 and TRBJ2-3, with 13 bases lining up with TRBD2. Looked up from germline, CDR1 is MNHNY and CDR2 is SVGAGI (reference sequence). V gave up 4 bases and J gave up 6 bases; unmatched junction bases: 7. The CDR3 spans 16 residues. The CDR3: CASSFGLAGVSDTQYF. As DNA, the CDR3 is TGTGCCAGCAGTTTTGGACTAGCGGGGGTTTCGGATACGCAGTATTTT.

This clonotype appeared a few times. The genes are TRBV5-1 and TRBJ2-7, with 7 bases fitting TRBD1. V gave up 3 bases and J gave up 4 bases; unmatched junction bases: 10. Germline V gene lookup returns CDR1 SGHRS and CDR2 YFSETQ. The CDR3 has 15 amino acids. Here the CDR3 reads CASSSLRDRSYEQYF. Written as DNA, the CDR3 is TGCGCCAGCAGCTCACTCCGGGACAGAAGTTACGAGCAGTACTTC. Combining the CDR3 with reference TRBV5-1 and TRBJ2-7 gives the whole variable domain KAGVTQTPRYLIKTRGQQVTLSCSPISGHRSVSWYQQTPGQGLQFLFEYFSETQRNKGNFPGRFSGRQFSNSRSEMNVSTLELGDSALYLCASSSLRDRSYEQYFGPGTRLTVT.

This chain joins TRBV5-1 and TRBJ2-3; 8 bases are a match to TRBD1. Germline V gene sequence: CDR1 SGHRS, CDR2 YFSETQ. The CDR3 is 16 residues long. V lost 3 bases to trimming and J lost 2 bases; unmatched junction nucleotides: 8. CDR3 amino acids: CASSSGTGSLTDTQYF. In DNA form, the CDR3 reads TGCGCCAGCAGCTCCGGGACAGGAAGCCTCACAGATACGCAGTATTTT.

The genes are TRBV6-6 and TRBJ1-6; 11 nucleotides align to TRBD1. Trimming took 8 bases from V and 9 from J; bases not matched to a gene: 9. The germline V gene has CDR1 MNHNY and CDR2 SVGAGI (reference sequence). This CDR3 is 15 amino acids long. As DNA, the CDR3 is TGTGCCAGCCTTCCAGGGGACAGGGGGAGTTCACCCCTCCACTTT. Protein: CASLPGDRGSSPLHF.

This chain links TRBV7-2 with TRBJ2-6; D is possibly TRBD1 (5 bases). The germline gives CDR1 SGHTA, CDR2 FQGNSA. This CDR3 spans 15 amino acids. V shed 3 bases and J shed 4 bases, with 10 bases lying between them. CDR3 amino acids: CASSFGQLGANVLTF. The CDR3, as DNA: TGTGCCAGCAGCTTCGGACAATTAGGGGCCAACGTCCTGACTTTC.

The chain joins TRBV20-1 to TRBJ2-7; 8 bases agree with TRBD2. This CDR3 has 14 residues. Trimming took 4 bases from V and 1 from J; bases not matched to a gene: 6. Germline CDR1 DFQATT, CDR2 SNEGSKA (reference sequence). This chain's CDR3 is CSATRGGPSYEQYF. As DNA, the CDR3 is TGCAGTGCTACCCGGGGGGGCCCTTCCTACGAGCAGTACTTC.